Sequencing of this T cell receptor beta chain was carried out in a study of cytomegalovirus exposure and HLA in healthy donors. Overall study: About 80 million unique TCRs from HLA-typed donors were held in an early data release. Caucasian-associated ancestry cluster membership applied to about four fifths of around 400 genotyped donors.

Comments on this clone: Antigen specificity is unknown.

The V end was cut by 2 bases, the J end by 1 base, with 11 bases between. The CDR3 totals 16 residues. CDR1 MRHNA and CDR2 SNTAGT come from the germline V gene. Whole-study results and caveats: Analyzed later, association rates of TCRs varied across HLA loci, with DRB1 most and HLA-C fewest. Follow-up analysis seemed to connect common viral pathogens with several of the most significant clusters identified.

PCR involved 60 Vbeta and 13 Jbeta primers. Repertoires were generated with immunoSEQ multiplex PCR, while TCRdb's copy carries only in-frame clones and drops some. The table records about 120,000 clones, over 80% of them present only once. This clonotype originated in a man aged 25 to 45 in good health and CMV-seronegative. The source material was PBMCs. The chain is built from TRBV6-4 and TRBJ2-2; D possibly corresponds to TRBD1 (6 bases). This CDR3 is CASSDVQGQNTGELFF. For the CDR3, the DNA is TGTGCCAGCAGTGACGTACAGGGCCAGAACACCGGGGAGCTGTTTTTT.